Listed here are 9 T cell receptor beta chains from one sample, sequenced in a study of T cell responses to AZD1222 COVID-19 vaccine. Generated by immunoSEQ multiplex PCR, the TCRdb table keeps only in-frame clones and is missing some. Among over 130,000 clones, 75% to 95% were seen once, and the ten largest hold approximately 3%. This sample comprised peripheral blood, obtained 28 days after the second AZD1222 dose. The source is an adult who received the AZD1222 COVID-19 vaccine.

This clone was seen just once. This chain joins TRBV30 and TRBJ2-1; 8 positions match TRBD2. V was pared by 1 base and J by 8 bases, with 4 bases of the junction left unmatched. Germline assignment: CDR1 GTSNPN and CDR2 SVGIG (reference sequence). The CDR3 totals 13 residues. As DNA, the CDR3 is TGTGCCTGGAGTGCGACTAGCGACCATGAGCAGTTCTTC. The encoded protein is CAWSATSDHEQFF.

The chain joins TRBV5-1 to TRBJ2-7, with 7 bases matching TRBD2. CDR3 length: 14 residues. Germline values: CDR1 SGHRS, CDR2 YFSETQ. J gave up 4 bases and V 0 bases, and 4 bases lay outside the gene matches. CDR3 nucleotide sequence: TGCGCCAGCAGCTTGGAACGGGGGGAGTACGAGCAGTACTTC. It yields the protein CASSLERGEYEQYF.

The chain combines TRBV5-6 with TRBJ1-1; the D gene is possibly TRBD1 (6 bases). CDR3 length: 16 residues. V lost 1 base and J lost 1, with 14 bases in between. CDR1 and CDR2 from the germline V gene are SGHDT and YYEEEE. This chain's CDR3 is CASSLPLAGANTEAFF. CDR3 nucleotide sequence: TGTGCCAGCAGCTTGCCTCTGGCAGGGGCGAACACTGAAGCTTTCTTT.

V and J are TRBV12-3 or TRBV12-4 and TRBJ2-7; D gene unclear. The CDR3 has 12 amino acids. The ends were cut back, 6 bases at V and 4 bases at J, with 10 bases in the middle. The CDR3, as DNA: TGTGCCAGCAGCCTCTCGGTATACGAGCAGTACTTC. It specifies CASSLSVYEQYF.

This chain uses TRBV15 with TRBJ1-4, with TRBD1 identical over 10 bases. The V gene's germline CDR1 is LNHNV and CDR2 YYDKDF (reference sequence). Trimming at V came to 1 base and at J to 6 bases, leaving 2 bases not matched to a gene. The CDR3 is 15 residues long. This chain's CDR3 is CATSRGGTGDEKLFF. The CDR3, as DNA: TGTGCCACCAGCAGAGGAGGGACAGGGGATGAAAAACTGTTTTTT.

V gene TRBV5-4 combines with J gene TRBJ1-1; 7 positions agree with TRBD1. The V and J ends lost 1 base and 1 base, in that order; junction bases with no gene match: 1. Germline CDR1 SGHNT, CDR2 YYREEE (reference sequence). The CDR3 length is 14 residues. As DNA, the CDR3 is TGTGCCAGCAGCTTGACAGGGGAGAACACTGAAGCTTTCTTT. Its protein is CASSLTGENTEAFF.

CDR3 sequence (DNA): TGTGCCAGCAGCCAGGGAGTTTCACCCCTCCACTTT. This gives the protein CASSQGVSPLHF. The rearrangement joins TRBV14 to TRBJ1-6; D unclear. V gave up 3 bases and J gave up 9 bases, with 6 bases separating them. Germline CDR1 is SGHDN and CDR2 is FVKESK. The CDR3 extends over 12 amino acids.

This clone was picked up one time. The gene calls are TRBV5-1 and TRBJ1-1, with 9 bases aligning to TRBD1. The germline V gene encodes CDR1 SGHRS and CDR2 YFSETQ. V trimming: 4 bases; J trimming: 2 bases; junction bases outside the gene matches: 3. The CDR3 runs to 14 residues. In DNA form, the CDR3 reads TGCGCCAGCAGCATTACAGGGGGCAACACTGAAGCTTTCTTT. This translates into CASSITGGNTEAFF. The full variable domain, in which reference TRBV5-1 and TRBJ1-1 provide the parts outside the CDR3, is KAGVTQTPRYLIKTRGQQVTLSCSPISGHRSVSWYQQTPGQGLQFLFEYFSETQRNKGNFPGRFSGRQFSNSRSEMNVSTLELGDSALYLCASSITGGNTEAFFGQGTRLTVV.

J is TRBJ1-5 and V is TRBV7-2; D unresolved. CDR3 length equals 17 residues. V lost 4 bases and J 0 bases, leaving 16 bases between the germline ends. Germline lookup yields CDR1 SGHTA and CDR2 FQGNSA. CDR3 loop: CASSWNGAGYSNQPQHF. The DNA for the CDR3 is TGTGCCAGCAGCTGGAACGGAGCGGGTTATAGCAATCAGCCCCAGCATTTT.